The T cell receptor beta chain described here comes from a study of PD-L1 blockade in urothelial cancer. Across the study: It was at some point between 2013 and 2014 that patients started atezolizumab at 1,200 mg intravenously every 3 weeks. Each blood sample yielded a median of 141,255 T cells.

Synthetic templates analogous to TCR were spiked into all PCRs individually. Profiled with immunoSEQ multiplex PCR; TCRdb holds only in-frame clones, not every one. Of more than 75,000 clones listed, roughly nine tenths were seen once; the top ten hold approximately 10%. Between 1 and 8 samples, pretreatment and on-treatment, were given by each patient. This CDR3 comprises 15 residues. J lost 2 bases, V lost 1 base, and 1 base had no gene match. Germline loops: CDR1 SGHNT, CDR2 YENEEA. The clonotype was recovered from a man in his sixties with urothelial cancer. The chain is built from TRBV11-3 and TRBJ2-1, with 8 bases aligning to TRBD2. The sequenced sample was PBMCs, obtained around atezolizumab (anti-PD-L1) treatment. The CDR3 nucleotides read TGTGCCAGCAGCTTAGGGCGGGGGGCCTACAATGAGCAGTTCTTC. It translates to CASSLGRGAYNEQFF. The full variable domain, rest sourced from reference TRBV11-3 and TRBJ2-1, is EAGVVQSPRYKIIEKKQPVAFWCNPISGHNTLYWYLQNLGQGPELLIRYENEEAVDDSQLPKDRFSAERLKGVDSTLKIQPAELGDSAVYLCASSLGRGAYNEQFFGPGTRLTVL.